This T cell receptor beta chain appears in the sequencing data of a study of T cell changes during pregnancy in multiple sclerosis. Data came from immunoSEQ multiplex PCR; TCRdb stores just in-frame clones and leaves some out. This sample carries around 110,000 clones, 85% to 95% of them seen once, and the ten largest clones take approximately 1.6%. Germline assignment: CDR1 ENHRY and CDR2 SYGVKD. Trimming cost V 3 bases and J 6 bases; bases outside gene matches: 8. The CDR3 spans 14 residues. This chain joins TRBV10-3 and TRBJ2-7; TRBD1 matches at 7 bases. The receptor comes from a female donor with multiple sclerosis, enrolled in a pregnancy study. Specimen: peripheral blood, collected after pregnancy. In nucleotides, the CDR3 is TGTGCCATCAGTGACCCGGGACAGATCGGCGAGCAGTACTTC. It encodes CAISDPGQIGEQYF.